Below, 27 T cell receptor beta chains from the same sample are listed, as sequenced in a study of CD8+CD57+ T cells in acquired aplastic anemia (dated by TCRdb to 2016 to 2019). Expansion of CD8+CD57+ cells had been shown by flow cytometry in the patients chosen for sequencing. The sample was run on an Illumina HiSeq 2000. Genomic DNA served as template for TCR beta VDJ combination and CDR3 sequence profiling. Starting from the raw public reads, TCRdb applied fastp trimming at Q25, assembled clones with MiXCR and retained in-frame beta chains. Rows are combined by CDR3 protein, so each entry shows the most common genes and DNA. This sample lists around 190,000 distinct CDR3 sequences; approximately 48% were detected once. The ten largest clones capture under 15% of the sample. Material for sequencing was sorted CD4+, CD8+, or CD8+CD57+ T cells (not recorded which) from PBMCs. These receptors originate from a human donor with aplastic anemia.

A single count supports this clonotype. The CDR3 loop reads CATRDRENPYEQYF. Written as DNA, the CDR3 is TGTGCCACCCGCGACAGGGAGAACCCCTACGAGCAGTACTTC. The V call is TRBV15, the J call TRBJ2-7; 7 bases align to TRBD1. Unmatched junction bases numbered 9, after V lost 8 bases and J lost 2 bases. Per the germline V gene, CDR1 is LNHNV and CDR2 is YYDKDF (reference sequence). The CDR3 loop spans 14 amino acids.

The chain recombines TRBV7-3 with TRBJ2-1, with 12 bases lining up with TRBD2. Per germline, CDR1 SGHTA and CDR2 FQGTGA. J was trimmed by 9 bases and V by 5 bases; bases with no gene match: 8. This CDR3 has 15 amino acids. As DNA, the CDR3 is TGTGCCAGCAGCGTACTAGCGGGAGGTCCCGGTGAGCAGTTCTTC. Protein sequence: CASSVLAGGPGEQFF.

The gene calls are TRBV7-2 and TRBJ2-7, with TRBD2 as a possible D gene (6 bases). The V gene lost 5 bases and the J gene lost 0 bases, with 8 bases spanning the gap. Germline V lookup: CDR1 SGHTA, CDR2 FQGNSA. CDR3 size: 13 residues. The CDR3 region is CASSPTSSYEQYF. The CDR3 nucleotides are TGTGCCAGCAGCCCGACTAGCTCCTACGAGCAGTACTTC.

The CDR3 loop reads CASSFGTGITDTQYF. The CDR3 DNA reads as TGTGCCAGCAGCTTCGGGACAGGGATCACAGATACGCAGTATTTT. The gene calls are TRBV7-8 and TRBJ2-3; 9 nucleotides line up with TRBD1. Germline V lookup: CDR1 SGHVS, CDR2 FQNEAQ. The CDR3 is 15 amino acids. The junction had 3 bases not matched to a gene; V was cut back by 3 bases and J by 2 bases.

The V and J genes are TRBV20-1 and TRBJ2-7; possible D gene TRBD1, 6 bases. V was trimmed by 7 bases and J by 0 bases, leaving 10 bases between them. This CDR3 is built from 12 residues. Germline V gives CDR1 DFQATT, CDR2 SNEGSKA (reference sequence). In nucleotides, the CDR3 is TGCAGTGGGGGGACATCCTCCTACGAGCAGTACTTC. Translation: CSGGTSSYEQYF.

This clonotype was seen at least ten times. The chain joins TRBV7-3 to TRBJ2-3; D unresolved. The CDR3 consists of 13 residues. Germline CDR1 is SGHTA and CDR2 is FQGTGA. V lost 3 bases and J 1 base, leaving 5 bases between the germline ends. The CDR3 nucleotides read TGTGCCAGCAGCTTCCAGGGCACAGATACGCAGTATTTT. Protein sequence: CASSFQGTDTQYF.

The chain recombines TRBV7-3 with TRBJ1-4; D unclear. The V gene's germline CDR1 is SGHTA and CDR2 FQGTGA. The CDR3 totals 12 residues. Trimming removed 1 base from V and 8 bases from J, with 5 bases in between. The DNA of the CDR3 is TGTGCCAGCAGCTTAAACGGAGAAAAACTGTTTTTT. This translates into CASSLNGEKLFF.

V usage is TRBV15 and J usage is TRBJ2-3; D may match TRBD1 or TRBD2 (5 bases each). Looked up from germline, CDR1 is LNHNV and CDR2 is YYDKDF (reference sequence). The germline V and J ends were trimmed by 1 base and 2 bases, with 10 bases remaining between them. The CDR3 totals 15 residues. Written as DNA, the CDR3 is TGTGCCACCAGCAGAGGGGACCCAAACACAGATACGCAGTATTTT. This translates into CATSRGDPNTDTQYF.

The rearrangement uses TRBV19 and TRBJ1-1; unclear D gene. The CDR3 consists of 14 residues. V dropped 5 bases and J dropped 1 base, with 11 bases sitting between them. Germline V gene sequence: CDR1 LNHDA, CDR2 SQIVND (reference sequence). The CDR3, as DNA: TGTGCCAGTAGTCTCCTAGACGGGAACACTGAAGCTTTCTTT. It specifies CASSLLDGNTEAFF.

This clonotype came up a few times. The V gene is TRBV10-1, the J gene TRBJ2-1; 8 bases align to TRBD1. J gave up 2 bases and V 3 bases, and 6 bases lay outside the gene matches. The CDR3 totals 16 residues. Germline V gene lookup returns CDR1 WNHNN and CDR2 SYGVQD (reference sequence). The CDR3 DNA sequence: TGCGCCAGCAGTGACCTTGACAGGGGACCCTACAATGAGCAGTTCTTC. As protein: CASSDLDRGPYNEQFF.

This clonotype has only a few counts. The chain uses TRBV29-1 and TRBJ2-7; possible D gene TRBD1, 5 bases. The CDR3 length is 11 residues. Germline V gives CDR1 SQVTM, CDR2 ANQGSEA. Trimming took off 6 bases at V and 4 bases at J, with 10 bases between the two ends. In DNA form, the CDR3 reads TGCAGCGTCCAACAGGATTACGAGCAGTACTTC. Amino acids: CSVQQDYEQYF.

This clonotype was recorded many times. This chain joins TRBV6-1 and TRBJ1-1; the D gene is possibly TRBD1 (6 bases). V lost 8 bases and J lost 2, with 12 bases in between. Per the germline V gene, CDR1 is MNHNS and CDR2 is SASEGT. This CDR3 has 13 amino acids. The CDR3 region is CASGNRDNTEAFF. CDR3 DNA: TGTGCCAGCGGGAACAGGGATAACACTGAAGCTTTCTTT.

This clonotype was seen at least ten times. This sequence joins TRBV10-1 and TRBJ2-1, with 7 bases aligning to TRBD2. V was clipped by 3 bases and J by 4 bases; unmatched bases: 6. In germline, CDR1 is WNHNN, CDR2 SYGVQD (reference sequence). CDR3 size: 15 residues. The CDR3 region is CASSDPGGKYNEQFF. The CDR3 DNA reads TGCGCCAGCAGTGATCCGGGGGGTAAATACAATGAGCAGTTCTTC.

This clonotype has more than one count but fewer than ten. This chain uses TRBV10-2 with TRBJ2-7; D could derive from TRBD1 or TRBD2 (5 bases each). The germline V gene has CDR1 WSHSY and CDR2 SAAADI. This CDR3 is 12 amino acids long. The V end was cut by 4 bases, the J end by 6 bases, with 10 bases between. CDR3 protein: CASSVGGAEQYF. CDR3 DNA: TGCGCCAGCAGTGTTGGGGGAGCCGAGCAGTACTTC.

The CDR3 nucleotides read TGCAGTGCCTCGGCGGTGTTTGCTTTCTTT. Protein: CSASAVFAFF. The rearrangement links TRBV20-1 to TRBJ1-1; D is ambiguous. Germline V gene lookup returns CDR1 DFQATT and CDR2 SNEGSKA (reference sequence). Trimming removed 6 bases at V and 11 bases at J, with 13 bases between. The CDR3 loop spans 10 amino acids.

The rearrangement links TRBV29-1 to TRBJ2-1; D not certain. The CDR3 sequence is 13 residues long. Trimming left V 7 bases short and J 8 bases short, with 18 bases between. The germline V gene has CDR1 SQVTM and CDR2 ANQGSEA. The chain's CDR3 is CSAAPPGGHEQFF. The CDR3 nucleotides read TGCAGCGCCGCCCCACCCGGTGGGCATGAGCAGTTCTTC.

This clonotype was recorded a few times. At one end the junction does not follow the germline gene, possibly because of a read error. The chain recombines TRBV18 with TRBJ2-7, with D tentatively TRBD2 (5 bases). Germline lookup yields CDR1 KGHSH and CDR2 LQKENI. The CDR3 runs 13 residues. Written as DNA, the CDR3 is TGTGCCAGCTCACCTGGCGGGTCCTCCGAGCAGTACTTC. Translation gives CASSPGGSSEQYF.

There are many counts of this clonotype. This chain links TRBV6-1 with TRBJ2-3; D is possibly TRBD2 (6 bases). CDR1 is MNHNS and CDR2 is SASEGT in the germline V gene. The V end was cut by 5 bases, the J end by 0 bases, with 12 bases between. The CDR3 is 15 amino acids. Here the CDR3 reads CASSNGGTSTDTQYF. The DNA of the CDR3 is TGTGCCAGCAGTAATGGGGGGACTAGCACAGATACGCAGTATTTT.

The chain employs TRBV11-2 and TRBJ2-3; 8 bases map to TRBD2. Looked up from germline, CDR1 is SGHAT and CDR2 is FQNNGV. This CDR3 region has 17 residues. With 9 bases clipped from V and 2 bases from J, the junction kept 16 bases outside the gene matches. The CDR3 is CARLGGNVAGFTDTQYF. The CDR3 coding sequence is TGTGCCAGATTGGGGGGGAACGTAGCGGGATTCACAGATACGCAGTATTTT. Filled out from reference TRBV11-2 and TRBJ2-3, the complete variable domain reads EAGVAQSPRYKIIEKRQSVAFWCNPISGHATLYWYQQILGQGPKLLIQFQNNGVVDDSQLPKDRFSAERLKGVDSTLKIQPAKLEDSAVYLCARLGGNVAGFTDTQYFGPGTRLTVL.

The chain links TRBV7-2 to TRBJ1-2; 11 positions agree with TRBD1. The CDR3 is made up of 14 amino acids. Germline V gene sequence: CDR1 SGHTA, CDR2 FQGNSA. V shed 5 bases and J 7 bases; nucleotides not matched to a gene: 6. DNA for the CDR3: TGTGCCAGCAGCCGAGGACAGGGGGCTGGTGGCTACACCTTC. Protein product: CASSRGQGAGGYTF.

In this sample, this clonotype turned up many times. This chain joins TRBV28 and TRBJ1-1; no clear D gene. The V and J ends lost 7 bases and 10 bases respectively, with 13 bases between them. Germline loops: CDR1 MDHEN, CDR2 SYDVKM. The length of the CDR3 is 11 residues. CDR3 bases: TGTGCCAGCAAGGACGGAGACGGAGCTTTCTTT. Its translation: CASKDGDGAFF.

This chain links TRBV29-1 with TRBJ2-7; 7 nucleotides line up with TRBD1. The J call is in doubt because the DNA end fits TRBJ2-5 better. Germline CDR1 is SQVTM and CDR2 is ANQGSEA. This CDR3 spans 12 amino acids. The CDR3 sequence: CSVGDSQETQYF. The CDR3 region has the DNA TGCAGCGTTGGGGACAGCCAAGAGACCCAGTACTTC.

The CDR3 bases are TGTGCCATCAGCTCGCCTAATACAGGGATAACGGATTCACCCCTCCACTTT. As protein: CAISSPNTGITDSPLHF. The V call is TRBV10-3, the J call TRBJ1-6; weak D call: TRBD1 (6 bases). V lost 6 bases and J lost 8, with 23 bases in between. The CDR3 covers 17 residues. Looked up from germline, CDR1 is ENHRY and CDR2 is SYGVKD.

This clonotype was counted between two and nine times. V gene TRBV7-8 combines with J gene TRBJ1-2; 7 bases map to TRBD1. After removal of 2 bases from V and 6 bases from J, the junction contained 9 bases not matched to a gene. There are 15 residues in the CDR3. The V gene's germline CDR1 is SGHVS and CDR2 FQNEAQ. This CDR3 reads CASSLTAGGAHGYTF. The CDR3 region has the DNA TGTGCCAGCAGCTTAACGGCAGGGGGGGCTCATGGCTACACCTTC.

The CDR3 coding sequence is TGTGCCATCAGTGACCTCCGGGAGCAGTTCTTC. Protein: CAISDLREQFF. The rearrangement uses TRBV10-3 and TRBJ2-1, with unresolved D. Per the germline V gene, CDR1 is ENHRY and CDR2 is SYGVKD. Trimming shortened V by 3 bases and J by 10 bases, and 7 bases separated the two germline ends. There are 11 residues in the CDR3.

This clonotype was observed a few times. The V gene is TRBV7-9, the J gene TRBJ2-3; D is unresolved. CDR3 length: 12 residues. Germline values: CDR1 SEHNR, CDR2 FQNEAQ (reference sequence). The V end was cut by 5 bases, the J end by 6 bases, with 9 bases between. CDR3 sequence (DNA): TGTGCCAGCAGCGTAGGGTGGGATACGCAGTATTTT. Translating it yields CASSVGWDTQYF.

This clonotype appeared many times. The J gene is TRBJ2-7, the V gene TRBV24-1; 12 nucleotides line up with TRBD1. Germline CDR1 and CDR2: KGHDR and SFDVKD. The CDR3 consists of 18 residues. Germline trimming cut 0 bases from V and 5 bases from J; bases unmatched to any gene: 10. The CDR3 nucleotides read TGTGCCACCAGTGATTTGAAGGGACAGGGGGCTTTAAGCGACGAGCAGTACTTC. Translated, it gives CATSDLKGQGALSDEQYF.